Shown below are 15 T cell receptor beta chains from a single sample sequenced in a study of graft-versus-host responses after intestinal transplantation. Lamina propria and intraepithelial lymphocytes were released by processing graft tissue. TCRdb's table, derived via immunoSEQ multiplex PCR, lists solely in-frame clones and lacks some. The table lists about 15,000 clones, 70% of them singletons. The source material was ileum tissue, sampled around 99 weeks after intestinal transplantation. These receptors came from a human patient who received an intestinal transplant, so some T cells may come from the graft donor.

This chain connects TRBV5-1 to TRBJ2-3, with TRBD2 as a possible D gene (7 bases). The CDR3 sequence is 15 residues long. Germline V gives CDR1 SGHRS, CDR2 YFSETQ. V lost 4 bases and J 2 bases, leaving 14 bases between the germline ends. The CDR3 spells CASSANGGATDTQYF. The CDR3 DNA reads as TGCGCCAGCAGCGCGAATGGGGGGGCCACAGATACGCAGTATTTT.

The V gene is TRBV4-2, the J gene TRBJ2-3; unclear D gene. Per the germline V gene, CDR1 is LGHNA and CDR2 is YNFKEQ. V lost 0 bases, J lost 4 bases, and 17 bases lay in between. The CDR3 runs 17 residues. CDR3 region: CASSQDRDRLGPDTQYF. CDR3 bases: TGTGCCAGCAGCCAAGATAGAGACCGACTTGGCCCAGATACGCAGTATTTT.

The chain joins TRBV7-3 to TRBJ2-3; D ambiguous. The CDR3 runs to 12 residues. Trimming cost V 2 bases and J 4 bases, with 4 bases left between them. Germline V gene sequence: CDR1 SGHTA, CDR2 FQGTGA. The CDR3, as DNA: TGTGCCAGCAGCTTAGGGGCAGATACGCAGTATTTT. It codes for CASSLGADTQYF. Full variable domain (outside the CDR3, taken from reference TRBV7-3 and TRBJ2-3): GAGVSQTPSNKVTEKGKYVELRCDPISGHTALYWYRQSLGQGPEFLIYFQGTGAADDSGLPNDRFFAVRPEGSVSTLKIQRTERGDSAVYLCASSLGADTQYFGPGTRLTVL.

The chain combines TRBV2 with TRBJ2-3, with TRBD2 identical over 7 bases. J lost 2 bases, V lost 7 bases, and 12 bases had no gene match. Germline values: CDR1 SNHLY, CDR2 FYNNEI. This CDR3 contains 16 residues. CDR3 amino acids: CASKDYGGSLTDTQYF. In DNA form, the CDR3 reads TGTGCCAGCAAGGATTACGGGGGGAGCCTCACAGATACGCAGTATTTT.

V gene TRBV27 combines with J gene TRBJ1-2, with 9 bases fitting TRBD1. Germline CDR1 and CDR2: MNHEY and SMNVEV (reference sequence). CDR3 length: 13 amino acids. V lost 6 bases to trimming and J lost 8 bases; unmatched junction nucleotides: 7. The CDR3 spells CASRRQGVGGYTF. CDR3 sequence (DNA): TGTGCCAGCAGACGACAGGGGGTAGGAGGCTACACCTTC.

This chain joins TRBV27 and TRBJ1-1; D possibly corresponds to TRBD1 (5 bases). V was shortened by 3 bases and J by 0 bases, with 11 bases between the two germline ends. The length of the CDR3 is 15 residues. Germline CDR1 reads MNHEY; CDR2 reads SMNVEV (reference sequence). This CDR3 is CASSFRQTMNTEAFF. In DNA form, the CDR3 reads TGTGCCAGCAGTTTCCGACAGACGATGAACACTGAAGCTTTCTTT.

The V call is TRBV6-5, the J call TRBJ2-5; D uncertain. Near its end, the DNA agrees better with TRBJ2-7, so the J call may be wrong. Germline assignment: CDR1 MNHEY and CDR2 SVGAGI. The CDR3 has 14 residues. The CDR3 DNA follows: TGTGCCAGCAGTTACTCCCACCGGGCCTACGAGCAGTACTTC. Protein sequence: CASSYSHRAYEQYF.

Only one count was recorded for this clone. CDR3 loop: CASSKDREETQYF. The CDR3 DNA reads as TGTGCCAGTAGTAAGGACAGGGAAGAGACCCAGTACTTC. The chain recombines TRBV19 with TRBJ2-5; 8 nucleotides agree with TRBD1. The J segment lost 3 bases and the V segment lost 4 bases, leaving 1 base of the junction unmatched. The CDR3 spans 13 residues. Germline V CDR1 and CDR2: LNHDA, SQIVND (reference sequence).

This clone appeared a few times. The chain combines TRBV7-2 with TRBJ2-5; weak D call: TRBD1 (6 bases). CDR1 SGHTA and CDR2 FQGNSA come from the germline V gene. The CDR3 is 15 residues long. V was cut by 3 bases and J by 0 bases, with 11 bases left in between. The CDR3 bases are TGTGCCAGCAGCTTGTCCAGGGGCAACCAAGAGACCCAGTACTTC. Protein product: CASSLSRGNQETQYF.

CDR3 in DNA: TGTGCCAGCAGCTTAAGGGATGCTAGCGCCCTTGTGGGCAATGAGCAGTTCTTC. It yields the protein CASSLRDASALVGNEQFF. The rearrangement joins TRBV7-3 to TRBJ2-1; a possible D gene is TRBD2 (6 bases). Germline values: CDR1 SGHTA, CDR2 FQGTGA. The V end lost 1 base, the J end lost 6 bases, and 22 bases lay between the germline ends. CDR3 length: 18 amino acids.

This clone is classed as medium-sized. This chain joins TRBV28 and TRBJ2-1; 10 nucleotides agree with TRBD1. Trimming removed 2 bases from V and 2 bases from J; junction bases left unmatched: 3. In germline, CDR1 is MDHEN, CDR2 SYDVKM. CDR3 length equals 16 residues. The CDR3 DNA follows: TGTGCCAGCAGTTTAGGCGGGACAGGGGCCTACAATGAGCAGTTCTTC. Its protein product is CASSLGGTGAYNEQFF.

The CDR3 nucleotides are TGCGCCAGCAGCTCCCTGGGGGGTTTGGCTTTCTTT. Translating gives CASSSLGGLAFF. The chain has TRBV5-1 and TRBJ1-1; a weak D match, TRBD1 (5 bases). The CDR3 has 12 amino acids. Deletions cut 3 bases from V and 11 bases from J, with 14 bases between. Germline CDR1 reads SGHRS; CDR2 reads YFSETQ.

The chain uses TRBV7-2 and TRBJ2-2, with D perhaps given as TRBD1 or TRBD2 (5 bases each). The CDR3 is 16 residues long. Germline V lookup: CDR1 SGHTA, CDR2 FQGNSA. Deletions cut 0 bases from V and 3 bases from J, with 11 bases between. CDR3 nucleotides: TGTGCCAGCAGCTTAGCGCCAGGGACCTACACCGGGGAGCTGTTTTTT. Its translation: CASSLAPGTYTGELFF.

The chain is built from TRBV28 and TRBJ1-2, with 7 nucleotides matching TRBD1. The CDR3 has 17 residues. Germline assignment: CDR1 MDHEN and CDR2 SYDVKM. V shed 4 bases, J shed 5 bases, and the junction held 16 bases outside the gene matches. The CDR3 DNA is TGTGCCAGCAGTTCCCACCGGGACAGTTCGTCTAGGTATGGCTACACCTTC. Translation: CASSSHRDSSSRYGYTF.

Written as DNA, the CDR3 is TGTGCCAGCAGTTGGCCGGGACAGTACGAGCAGTACTTC. As protein: CASSWPGQYEQYF. The chain is built from TRBV28 and TRBJ2-5, with TRBD1 identical over 7 bases. The end of the DNA aligns better with TRBJ2-7, so the J call may be wrong. The CDR3 is made up of 13 amino acids. Germline V gene data show CDR1 as MDHEN and CDR2 as SYDVKM.